The 32 T cell receptor beta chains reported below all come from one sample, sequenced in a study of cytomegalovirus exposure and HLA in healthy donors. It was with 60 Vbeta and 13 Jbeta primers that the PCR ran. Sequencing used immunoSEQ multiplex PCR; TCRdb keeps in-frame clones, though not all of them. The repertoire includes roughly 150,000 clones, roughly 85% of them detected once, and roughly 2.3% sits in the top ten. Source material: PBMCs. Every receptor here comes from a woman between 18 and 29 years old in good health and CMV-seronegative.

The rearrangement joins TRBV5-1 to TRBJ2-7; TRBD2 is a possible D gene (5 bases). The CDR3 contains 13 residues. CDR1 is SGHRS and CDR2 is YFSETQ in the germline V gene. Trimming pared 0 bases from V and 3 bases from J, leaving 7 bases between. CDR3 coding DNA: TGCGCCAGCAGCTTGGACGGGAACTACGAGCAGTACTTC. Its protein is CASSLDGNYEQYF.

This chain joins TRBV2 and TRBJ2-5; 11 bases are a match to TRBD2. Looked up from germline, CDR1 is SNHLY and CDR2 is FYNNEI. The CDR3 has 14 amino acids. The trim removed 2 bases at V and 4 bases at J, leaving 0 bases unmatched. In DNA, the CDR3 is TGTGCCAGCAGTGAACTAGCGGGAGGAGAGACCCAGTACTTC. Translating gives CASSELAGGETQYF.

This chain connects TRBV27 to TRBJ1-2; D not certain. Trimming pared 0 bases from V and 2 bases from J, leaving 10 bases between. The CDR3 has 15 amino acids. Germline lookup yields CDR1 MNHEY and CDR2 SMNVEV (reference sequence). CDR3 amino acids: CASSLSGTANYGYTF. In nucleotides, the CDR3 is TGTGCCAGCAGTTTATCGGGCACAGCAAACTATGGCTACACCTTC.

This clone was seen a single time. The chain links TRBV7-9 to TRBJ1-1; D is possibly TRBD1 (5 bases). CDR3 length: 15 amino acids. The ends were cut back, 1 base at V and 0 bases at J, with 9 bases in the middle. The germline V gene has CDR1 SEHNR and CDR2 FQNEAQ (reference sequence). CDR3 DNA sequence: TGTGCCAGCAGCTTAGACTGGGGGGTGAACACTGAAGCTTTCTTT. Its protein is CASSLDWGVNTEAFF. The full variable domain, rest sourced from reference TRBV7-9 and TRBJ1-1, is DTGVSQNPRHKITKRGQNVTFRCDPISEHNRLYWYRQTLGQGPEFLTYFQNEAQLEKSRLLSDRFSAERPKGSFSTLEIQRTEQGDSAMYLCASSLDWGVNTEAFFGQGTRLTVV.

This clone was observed a single time. The chain is built from TRBV5-1 and TRBJ2-7, with D perhaps TRBD2 (6 bases). CDR1 and CDR2 (germline): SGHRS, YFSETQ. The CDR3 contains 14 residues. Trimming removed 6 bases from V and 7 bases from J, with 20 bases in between. The CDR3 spells CASKPTPTSGEQYF. The CDR3 region has the DNA TGCGCCAGCAAACCGACCCCGACTAGTGGGGAGCAGTACTTC.

V usage is TRBV7-8 and J usage is TRBJ2-7, with 11 bases that match TRBD2. Per the germline V gene, CDR1 is SGHVS and CDR2 is FQNEAQ. The J segment lost 5 bases and the V segment lost 1 base, leaving 7 bases of the junction unmatched. There are 16 residues in the CDR3. In DNA, the CDR3 is TGTGCCAGCAGCTTAGGACTAGCGGGGCGATATGACGAGCAGTACTTC. This sequence encodes CASSLGLAGRYDEQYF. Full variable domain (missing parts from reference TRBV7-8 and TRBJ2-7): GAGVSQSPRYKVAKRGQDVALRCDPISGHVSLFWYQQALGQGPEFLTYFQNEAQLDKSGLPSDRFFAERPEGSVSTLKIQRTQQEDSAVYLCASSLGLAGRYDEQYFGPGTRLTVT.

This clone was seen once. The chain couples TRBV7-6 to TRBJ2-1; 13 positions match TRBD2. The V and J ends lost 5 bases and 5 bases, in that order; junction bases with no gene match: 15. The CDR3 loop spans 19 amino acids. The germline CDR1 and CDR2 sequences are SGHVS and FNYEAQ. The CDR3 sequence is CASSLWTSGSLVLNNEQFF. The CDR3, as DNA: TGTGCCAGCAGCCTGTGGACTAGCGGGAGTTTGGTACTAAACAATGAGCAGTTCTTC.

The CDR3 nucleotides read TGCGCCAGCAGCTTAGGGACTAGCGGATACAATGAGCAGTTCTTC. It codes for CASSLGTSGYNEQFF. V usage is TRBV5-1 and J usage is TRBJ2-1; 11 positions match TRBD2. Germline CDR1 reads SGHRS; CDR2 reads YFSETQ. The CDR3 sequence is 15 residues long. Losses at the gene ends were 2 bases for V and 4 bases for J; bases not matched to a gene: 2.

This chain links TRBV27 with TRBJ2-1, with 8 bases that match TRBD1. The V segment lost 5 bases and the J segment 4 bases; nucleotides outside the gene matches: 7. CDR3 length: 15 residues. CDR1 and CDR2 (germline): MNHEY, SMNVEV (reference sequence). Written as DNA, the CDR3 is TGTGCCAGCAGTCCCCCGGGACAGGTGTACAATGAGCAGTTCTTC. Translated, it gives CASSPPGQVYNEQFF.

The V gene is TRBV6-5, the J gene TRBJ1-2; a weak D match, TRBD1 (5 bases). V was cut by 0 bases and J by 3 bases, with 11 bases left in between. This CDR3 region has 15 residues. CDR1 is MNHEY, CDR2 SVGAGI, per germline. The CDR3 DNA follows: TGTGCCAGCAGTTACTCGACTGCCAGGGACTATGGCTACACCTTC. Translating gives CASSYSTARDYGYTF.

This chain links TRBV7-3 with TRBJ2-2, with 11 nucleotides matching TRBD2. The ends lost 0 bases at V and 3 bases at J; junction bases unmatched: 6. The CDR3 sequence is 18 residues long. Looked up from germline, CDR1 is SGHTA and CDR2 is FQGTGA. For the CDR3, the DNA is TGTGCCAGCAGCTTAACCGGAACTAGCGGGAGATACACCGGGGAGCTGTTTTTT. Encoded protein: CASSLTGTSGRYTGELFF.

The gene calls are TRBV11-2 and TRBJ2-1; the match to TRBD1 covers 8 bases. The CDR3 loop spans 15 amino acids. Germline CDR1 SGHAT, CDR2 FQNNGV. The V segment lost 6 bases and the J segment 4 bases; nucleotides outside the gene matches: 8. This chain's CDR3 is CASSSTGTGYNEQFF. In DNA form, the CDR3 reads TGTGCCAGCAGTTCCACCGGGACAGGTTACAATGAGCAGTTCTTC.

This clone has a single count. The chain couples TRBV9 to TRBJ1-5, with 10 positions matching TRBD1. Trimming cost V 3 bases and J 1 base; bases outside gene matches: 7. CDR1 is SGDLS and CDR2 is YYNGEE in the germline V gene. The CDR3 consists of 17 residues. The CDR3 protein is CASSGLRQGASNQPQHF. The CDR3 nucleotides are TGTGCCAGCAGCGGCCTCAGACAGGGGGCCAGCAATCAGCCCCAGCATTTT.

This chain uses TRBV7-2 with TRBJ1-4, with TRBD1 identical over 7 bases. After removal of 5 bases from V and 8 bases from J, the junction contained 8 bases not matched to a gene. From germline, CDR1 is SGHTA and CDR2 FQGNSA. CDR3 length: 14 amino acids. The CDR3: CASSVTGVGEKLFF. CDR3 nucleotides: TGTGCCAGCAGCGTCACAGGGGTAGGCGAAAAACTGTTTTTT.

The rearrangement joins TRBV2 to TRBJ1-3; a weak D match, TRBD1 (5 bases). The CDR3 covers 15 residues. Germline CDR1 is SNHLY and CDR2 is FYNNEI. Trimming left V 4 bases short and J 2 bases short, with 12 bases between. The CDR3 DNA sequence: TGTGCCAGCAGTGGGGGGAGGGCCACTGGAAACACCATATATTTT. The encoded protein is CASSGGRATGNTIYF.

The rearrangement uses TRBV5-1 and TRBJ2-3, with 9 bases identical to TRBD2. V gave up 1 base and J gave up 1 base; unmatched junction bases: 4. This CDR3 has 16 residues. Per germline, CDR1 SGHRS and CDR2 YFSETQ. The CDR3 bases are TGCGCCAGCAGCTTGAAGGCGGGAGGGGGCACAGATACGCAGTATTTT. Its translation: CASSLKAGGGTDTQYF. Full variable domain (remainder filled in from reference TRBV5-1 and TRBJ2-3): KAGVTQTPRYLIKTRGQQVTLSCSPISGHRSVSWYQQTPGQGLQFLFEYFSETQRNKGNFPGRFSGRQFSNSRSEMNVSTLELGDSALYLCASSLKAGGGTDTQYFGPGTRLTVL.

V is TRBV7-9 and J is TRBJ2-7, with D possibly being TRBD2 (5 bases). CDR1 and CDR2 (germline): SEHNR, FQNEAQ (reference sequence). The CDR3 covers 12 residues. With 8 bases removed from V and 4 bases from J, the gap between germline ends came to 12 bases. CDR3 bases: TGTGCCAGCGAGGGTCAAAGGTACGAGCAGTACTTC. Amino acids: CASEGQRYEQYF.

The chain employs TRBV30 and TRBJ1-5; D is unclear. The CDR3 runs to 13 residues. Between the trimmed V and J ends, which lost 1 base and 0 bases, there was a span of 4 bases. CDR1 and CDR2 from the germline V gene are GTSNPN and SVGIG (reference sequence). The CDR3 region has the DNA TGTGCCTGGAGTGACACTAGCAATCAGCCCCAGCATTTT. It translates to CAWSDTSNQPQHF.

The chain is built from TRBV30 and TRBJ2-5; 8 bases map to TRBD2. With V trimmed by 6 bases and J by 7 bases, 10 bases remained unmatched. This CDR3 is 13 amino acids long. Germline values: CDR1 GTSNPN, CDR2 SVGIG (reference sequence). The CDR3 DNA is TGTGCCTGTGTGACTAGCGCCGCGGGGACCCAGTACTTC. Translated, it gives CACVTSAAGTQYF.

Comments on this clone: The sample carries other DNA sequences with the same CDR3. This sequence joins TRBV7-2 and TRBJ1-2, with TRBD1 matching over 7 bases. The CDR3 sequence is 16 residues long. The germline V gene encodes CDR1 SGHTA and CDR2 FQGNSA. With 5 bases clipped from V and 6 bases from J, the junction kept 15 bases outside the gene matches. DNA of the CDR3: TGTGCCAGCAGCCACGAGTACTGGACAGGTCGTCATGGCTACACCTTC. Protein sequence: CASSHEYWTGRHGYTF.

V gene TRBV7-9 combines with J gene TRBJ2-5; D possibly corresponds to TRBD2 (6 bases). Germline V gene lookup returns CDR1 SEHNR and CDR2 FQNEAQ (reference sequence). V was pared by 5 bases and J by 1 base, with 11 bases between. This CDR3 region has 14 residues. CDR3 in amino acids: CASSPRRGQETQYF. Written as DNA, the CDR3 is TGTGCCAGCAGCCCCCGGCGGGGCCAAGAGACCCAGTACTTC.

J is TRBJ1-6 and V is TRBV5-4, with a weak D call TRBD1 (5 bases). The V end was cut by 4 bases, the J end by 0 bases, with 17 bases between. The CDR3 extends over 18 amino acids. The germline CDR1 and CDR2 sequences are SGHNT and YYREEE (reference sequence). The CDR3 sequence is CASSRGGGPASYNSPLHF. As DNA, the CDR3 is TGTGCCAGCAGCCGGGGGGGAGGACCAGCCTCCTATAATTCACCCCTCCACTTT.

V is TRBV20-1 and J is TRBJ2-5; D is unresolved. This CDR3 comprises 10 residues. Between the trimmed V and J ends, which lost 5 bases and 9 bases, there was a span of 10 bases. In germline, CDR1 is DFQATT, CDR2 SNEGSKA (reference sequence). In nucleotides, the CDR3 is TGCAGTGCTCGTAAACCGGCCCAGTACTTC. It codes for CSARKPAQYF.

The chain couples TRBV9 to TRBJ2-2, with D possibly TRBD1 on 6 matching bases. The V gene's germline CDR1 is SGDLS and CDR2 YYNGEE. This CDR3 comprises 15 residues. Trimming took 0 bases from V and 3 from J, leaving 9 bases between them. In DNA, the CDR3 is TGTGCCAGCAGCGTAGGACCAGGGGACACCGGGGAGCTGTTTTTT. Amino acid sequence: CASSVGPGDTGELFF.

The V and J genes are TRBV4-2 and TRBJ2-7; perhaps TRBD1 as D (5 bases). The V end lost 0 bases, the J end lost 1 base, and 13 bases lay between the germline ends. Germline-derived CDR1 and CDR2 are LGHNA and YNFKEQ. CDR3 size: 16 residues. CDR3 protein: CASSQEQPDRSYEQYF. The CDR3, as DNA: TGTGCCAGCAGCCAAGAGCAGCCAGACAGATCCTACGAGCAGTACTTC.

V gene TRBV29-1 combines with J gene TRBJ2-5; 8 bases align to TRBD2. Germline CDR1 SQVTM, CDR2 ANQGSEA. V shed 7 bases, J shed 5 bases, and the junction held 12 bases outside the gene matches. The CDR3 runs 14 residues. The CDR3 nucleotides are TGCAGCGCCCTGGGGGGGGGCGGGAGGGAGACCCAGTACTTC. Protein: CSALGGGGRETQYF.

V and J are TRBV15 and TRBJ2-5; 7 bases agree with TRBD1. The J call could be wrong; TRBJ2-7 is a better fit for the DNA end. CDR1 is LNHNV and CDR2 is YYDKDF in the germline V gene (reference sequence). This CDR3 region has 16 residues. Here the CDR3 DNA reads TGTGCCACCAGCTCCCTTTGGGGGACAGAACAAGACGAGCAGTACTTC. Translation: CATSSLWGTEQDEQYF.

This clone was seen a few times. This rearrangement joins TRBV4-3 to TRBJ2-6, with a possible D match to TRBD2 (6 bases). Trimming cost V 0 bases and J 4 bases, with 10 bases left between them. Germline values: CDR1 LGHNA, CDR2 YSLEER. This CDR3 is built from 16 residues. This chain's CDR3 is CASSQEGGTGANVLTF. The CDR3 DNA reads as TGCGCCAGCAGCCAAGAGGGGGGAACCGGGGCCAACGTCCTGACTTTC.

This chain connects TRBV2 to TRBJ2-2; 9 bases align to TRBD1. Trimming removed 0 bases from V and 1 base from J; junction bases left unmatched: 9. The germline CDR1 and CDR2 sequences are SNHLY and FYNNEI. The CDR3 has 19 amino acids. In DNA form, the CDR3 reads TGTGCCAGCAGTGAAGCGCTTCGGACAGGGGTCCGGAACACCGGGGAGCTGTTTTTT. Amino acid sequence: CASSEALRTGVRNTGELFF.

The chain employs TRBV11-2 and TRBJ2-7; 11 bases agree with TRBD2. J lost 3 bases, V lost 5 bases, and 3 bases had no gene match. Germline V gene sequence: CDR1 SGHAT, CDR2 FQNNGV. CDR3 length: 14 amino acids. In nucleotides, the CDR3 is TGTGCCAGCAGCCTGGGACTAGCGGTCTACGAGCAGTACTTC. Its translation: CASSLGLAVYEQYF.

The sample holds many counts of this clone. The genes are TRBV10-2 and TRBJ1-3, with 7 bases fitting TRBD1. With V trimmed by 2 bases and J by 2 bases, 6 bases remained unmatched. Germline lookup yields CDR1 WSHSY and CDR2 SAAADI. The CDR3 is 16 amino acids. CDR3 sequence: CASSETTGAPGNTIYF. The CDR3 bases are TGCGCCAGCAGTGAGACCACAGGGGCCCCTGGAAACACCATATATTTT.

This clone has just a few counts. V gene TRBV25-1 combines with J gene TRBJ1-3; D ambiguous. CDR1 and CDR2 (germline): MGHDK, SYGVNS. This CDR3 is built from 14 residues. Deletions cut 3 bases from V and 8 bases from J, with 14 bases between. The CDR3 nucleotides are TGTGCCAGCAGTGACCATGGGGAGAGGGACACCATATATTTT. Encoded protein: CASSDHGERDTIYF.